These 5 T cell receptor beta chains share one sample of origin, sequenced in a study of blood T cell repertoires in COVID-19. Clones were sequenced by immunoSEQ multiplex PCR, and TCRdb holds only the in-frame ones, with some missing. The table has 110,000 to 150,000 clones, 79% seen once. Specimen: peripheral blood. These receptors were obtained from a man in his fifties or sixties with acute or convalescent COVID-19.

The CDR3 DNA reads as TGCGCCAGCAGCTTGGCCTTCGGGACTGAAGCTTTCTTT. This sequence encodes CASSLAFGTEAFF. The rearrangement links TRBV5-1 to TRBJ1-1; D not certain. Germline CDR1 reads SGHRS; CDR2 reads YFSETQ. This CDR3 spans 13 amino acids. The V end was cut by 0 bases, the J end by 5 bases, with 8 bases between.

CDR3 sequence reads: CASSFFAQGYQPQHF. In DNA form, the CDR3 reads TGTGCCAGCAGTTTCTTTGCACAGGGGTACCAGCCCCAGCATTTT. The chain is built from TRBV28 and TRBJ1-5, with TRBD1 matching 7 bases. The V gene's germline CDR1 is MDHEN and CDR2 SYDVKM. CDR3 length: 15 amino acids. V trimming: 3 bases; J trimming: 7 bases; junction bases outside the gene matches: 9.

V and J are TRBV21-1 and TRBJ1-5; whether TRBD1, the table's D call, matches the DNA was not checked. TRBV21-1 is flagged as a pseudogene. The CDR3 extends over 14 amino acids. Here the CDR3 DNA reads TGTGCCAGCAGGAAAAACAGGGTTAATCAGCCCCAGCATTTT. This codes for CASRKNRVNQPQHF.

DNA of the CDR3: TGTGCCAGCAGCGGAGGGACTAGCGGCTACAATGAGCAGTTCTTC. This gives the protein CASSGGTSGYNEQFF. The rearrangement uses TRBV6-2 or TRBV6-3 and TRBJ2-1, with 11 bases identical to TRBD2. Trimming at V came to 6 bases and at J to 3 bases, leaving 4 bases not matched to a gene. CDR3 length: 15 residues. CDR1 and CDR2 (germline): MNHEY, SVGEGT.

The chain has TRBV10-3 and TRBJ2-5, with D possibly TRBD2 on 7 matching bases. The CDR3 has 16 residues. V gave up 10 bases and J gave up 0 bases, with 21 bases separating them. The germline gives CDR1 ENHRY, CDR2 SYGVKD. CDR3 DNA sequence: TGTGCCACCAAAGAGGGGGGCGGGGGCCACCAAGAGACCCAGTACTTC. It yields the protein CATKEGGGGHQETQYF.